The entry that follows covers one T cell receptor (beta chain) sequence. This may stem from a read error, because a much larger clone lies one nucleotide away. The data were obtained in a study of neurological immune-mediated disorders. This CDR3 is 14 amino acids long. Germline lookup yields CDR1 SGHRS and CDR2 YFSETQ. Trimming shortened V by 2 bases and J by 6 bases, and 15 bases separated the two germline ends. MiXCR was run by TCRdb on the 5' RACE reads, yielding one entry per CDR3 protein. The sample has around 56,000 distinct CDR3 sequences, more than 20% seen once. Sample time point: technical triplicate 2.

The TCR originated in a man aged 60-69 years with HTLV-1-associated myelopathy (HAM/TSP). The chain couples TRBV5-1 to TRBJ2-7; D may be TRBD1 or TRBD2 (5 bases each). The sequenced sample was PBMCs. The CDR3 region is CASSLLSGTTEQYF. The CDR3 DNA reads as TGCGCCAGCAGCTTATTATCAGGGACGACCGAGCAGTACTTC.